These 29 T cell receptor beta chains share one sample of origin, sequenced in a study of shared clonotypes between healthy human individuals. The protocol was immunoSEQ multiplex PCR, while the TCRdb copy is restricted to in-frame clones and leaves out a portion. The sample records over 1.5 million clones, around 98% being singletons. The sample consisted of naive CD4+ T cells sorted from blood. Subset in this sample: CD45RA+ positively selected. The receptors were gathered from a man aged 25-45 years in good health.

In regard to this clone: Within the sample, other DNA sequences also encode this same CDR3. CDR3 protein: CASSRDRNTEAFF. CDR3 nucleotide sequence: TGTGCCAGCAGCCGTGACAGGAACACTGAAGCTTTCTTT. V gene TRBV14 combines with J gene TRBJ1-1; tentative D call: TRBD1 (5 bases). Per germline, CDR1 SGHDN and CDR2 FVKESK. The CDR3 extends over 13 amino acids. With 4 bases removed from V and 1 base from J, the gap between germline ends came to 7 bases.

This clone showed up just once. The chain joins TRBV4-3 to TRBJ2-7; a weak D match, TRBD2 (6 bases). V was pared by 1 base and J by 2 bases, with 12 bases between. The CDR3 runs to 15 residues. The germline V gene has CDR1 LGHNA and CDR2 YSLEER. DNA for the CDR3: TGCGCCAGCAGCCAAGTCCTAGCGCAGACCTACGAGCAGTACTTC. This codes for CASSQVLAQTYEQYF.

The chain employs TRBV13 and TRBJ2-1; 11 bases are shared with TRBD2. Trimming removed 3 bases from V and 8 bases from J; junction bases left unmatched: 12. The CDR3 covers 17 residues. Germline V gene lookup returns CDR1 PRHDT and CDR2 FYEKMQ (reference sequence). The DNA for the CDR3 is TGTGCCAGCAGCTTTAGGATTTTAGCGGGAGGGGAAGATGAGCAGTTCTTC. Its protein is CASSFRILAGGEDEQFF.

The chain is built from TRBV7-3 and TRBJ2-2; no definite D call. V shed 0 bases and J shed 0 bases, with 5 bases lying between them. The germline V gene has CDR1 SGHTA and CDR2 FQGTGA. The CDR3 totals 15 residues. The CDR3 DNA follows: TGTGCCAGCAGCTTAACGGGAACGAACACCGGGGAGCTGTTTTTT. Encoded protein: CASSLTGTNTGELFF.

This chain joins TRBV2 and TRBJ1-3; TRBD1 might be the D (6 bases). The V end lost 4 bases, the J end lost 3 bases, and 10 bases lay between the germline ends. This CDR3 is built from 14 residues. Germline loops: CDR1 SNHLY, CDR2 FYNNEI. The CDR3 here is CASSGWTDGNTIYF. DNA of the CDR3: TGTGCCAGCAGTGGCTGGACAGATGGAAACACCATATATTTT.

V is TRBV28 and J is TRBJ2-1, with 7 bases lining up with TRBD1. V lost 6 bases to trimming and J lost 4 bases; unmatched junction nucleotides: 6. Per germline, CDR1 MDHEN and CDR2 SYDVKM. CDR3 length: 14 residues. The CDR3 DNA is TGTGCCAGCAGCCGACCGGACAGGTACAATGAGCAGTTCTTC. As protein: CASSRPDRYNEQFF. Complete variable domain (other parts from reference TRBV28 and TRBJ2-1): DVKVTQSSRYLVKRTGEKVFLECVQDMDHENMFWYRQDPGLGLRLIYFSYDVKMKEKGDIPEGYSVSREKKERFSLILESASTNQTSMYLCASSRPDRYNEQFFGPGTRLTVL.

The chain carries TRBV6-5 and TRBJ2-7; a weak D match, TRBD1 (6 bases). Germline loops: CDR1 MNHEY, CDR2 SVGAGI. V dropped 6 bases and J dropped 4 bases, with 13 bases sitting between them. The CDR3 totals 13 residues. The CDR3: CASRLPDRYEQYF. In DNA, the CDR3 is TGTGCCAGCAGGCTACCCGACAGGTACGAGCAGTACTTC.

This chain connects TRBV6-6 to TRBJ2-2; D is unclear. Germline V gene data show CDR1 as MNHNY and CDR2 as SVGAGI (reference sequence). The CDR3 runs to 14 residues. Trimming removed 7 bases at V and 8 bases at J, with 17 bases between. The CDR3 DNA reads TGTGCCAGCACCGACCGACTGCCCCCGGGGGAGCTGTTTTTT. Translated, it gives CASTDRLPPGELFF.

This clone was detected once. This chain joins TRBV18 and TRBJ1-2, with 8 bases matching TRBD1. The CDR3 contains 14 residues. CDR1 KGHSH and CDR2 LQKENI come from the germline V gene. The ends lost 6 bases at V and 2 bases at J; junction bases unmatched: 5. The CDR3 coding sequence is TGTGCCAGCTCTCCAGGGGGCGACAACTATGGCTACACCTTC. The encoded protein is CASSPGGDNYGYTF.

This sequence joins TRBV7-2 and TRBJ2-7; 9 bases are a match to TRBD1. V shed 2 bases, J shed 4 bases, and the junction held 12 bases outside the gene matches. Looked up from germline, CDR1 is SGHTA and CDR2 is FQGNSA. The CDR3 loop spans 17 amino acids. CDR3 bases: TGTGCCAGCAGCTTAAGGGGGGGTCCCGGACAGGGGTACGAGCAGTACTTC. As protein: CASSLRGGPGQGYEQYF.

The chain employs TRBV14 and TRBJ1-1; possible D gene TRBD1, 6 bases. Germline loops: CDR1 SGHDN, CDR2 FVKESK. V shed 2 bases and J shed 1 base, with 11 bases lying between them. The CDR3 has 15 residues. The CDR3 spells CASSQFAGENTEAFF. DNA for the CDR3: TGTGCCAGCAGCCAATTCGCAGGGGAGAACACTGAAGCTTTCTTT.

The CDR3 sequence: CASSEGQTQETQYF. CDR3 DNA: TGTGCCAGCAGTGAAGGACAGACCCAAGAGACCCAGTACTTC. The chain employs TRBV6-1 and TRBJ2-5, with a tentative D call TRBD1 (5 bases). Trimming shortened V by 1 base and J by 1 base, and 7 bases separated the two germline ends. Germline loops: CDR1 MNHNS, CDR2 SASEGT. The CDR3 runs to 14 residues.

The chain couples TRBV28 to TRBJ1-2, with 7 positions matching TRBD1. CDR3 size: 17 residues. Unmatched junction bases numbered 9, after V lost 2 bases and J lost 0 bases. CDR1 and CDR2 (germline): MDHEN, SYDVKM. The CDR3 here is CASSLPTGAGANYGYTF. The CDR3 region has the DNA TGTGCCAGCAGTTTACCTACAGGGGCAGGGGCTAACTATGGCTACACCTTC.

This rearrangement joins TRBV28 to TRBJ2-7; TRBD2 matches 7 bases. Germline V gives CDR1 MDHEN, CDR2 SYDVKM. J was trimmed by 6 bases and V by 7 bases; bases with no gene match: 9. The CDR3 runs 13 residues. DNA for the CDR3: TGTGCCAGCACCCGGGAGGTCCCGGGCGAGCAGTACTTC. This translates into CASTREVPGEQYF.

The chain carries TRBV28 and TRBJ1-5; no reliable D call. V shed 2 bases and J shed 0 bases, with 5 bases lying between them. Germline assignment: CDR1 MDHEN and CDR2 SYDVKM. CDR3 size: 14 residues. The CDR3 nucleotides are TGTGCCAGCAGTTTAACAGATAGCAATCAGCCCCAGCATTTT. Translation gives CASSLTDSNQPQHF.

The chain carries TRBV5-5 and TRBJ1-5; D not resolved. V dropped 4 bases and J dropped 4 bases, with 9 bases sitting between them. The V gene's germline CDR1 is SGHKS and CDR2 YYEKEE (reference sequence). CDR3 length equals 13 residues. The CDR3 region is CASSLNLNQPQHF. Written as DNA, the CDR3 is TGTGCCAGCAGCCTTAACTTGAATCAGCCCCAGCATTTT. The full variable domain, in which reference TRBV5-5 and TRBJ1-5 provide the parts outside the CDR3, is DAGVTQSPTHLIKTRGQQVTLRCSPISGHKSVSWYQQVLGQGPQFIFQYYEKEERGRGNFPDRFSARQFPNYSSELNVNALLLGDSALYLCASSLNLNQPQHFGDGTRLSIL.

This clone was observed once. The V call is TRBV25-1, the J call TRBJ2-5; D is ambiguous. Looked up from germline, CDR1 is MGHDK and CDR2 is SYGVNS. Trimming removed 1 base at V and 5 bases at J, with 8 bases between. The CDR3 runs 13 residues. Here the CDR3 reads CASSESVGETQYF. The CDR3 region has the DNA TGTGCCAGCAGTGAATCTGTGGGGGAGACCCAGTACTTC.

The chain recombines TRBV11-2 with TRBJ2-2; TRBD2 matches 12 bases. V dropped 8 bases and J dropped 10; count of bases not matched to a gene: 11. Germline V lookup: CDR1 SGHAT, CDR2 FQNNGV. This CDR3 region has 15 residues. In DNA, the CDR3 is TGTGCCAGCCTCCGAAGACTAGCGGGAGTAAAGGAGCTGTTTTTT. As protein: CASLRRLAGVKELFF. The entire variable domain, with the rest obtained from reference TRBV11-2 and TRBJ2-2, is as follows: EAGVAQSPRYKIIEKRQSVAFWCNPISGHATLYWYQQILGQGPKLLIQFQNNGVVDDSQLPKDRFSAERLKGVDSTLKIQPAKLEDSAVYLCASLRRLAGVKELFFGEGSRLTVL.

The rearrangement uses TRBV19 and TRBJ2-7, with D tentatively TRBD1 (6 bases). Per the germline V gene, CDR1 is LNHDA and CDR2 is SQIVND (reference sequence). This CDR3 comprises 14 residues. V was shortened by 6 bases and J by 5 bases, with 17 bases between the two germline ends. The chain's CDR3 is CASRPTGWAHEQYF. CDR3 DNA sequence: TGTGCCAGTAGACCTACAGGGTGGGCCCACGAGCAGTACTTC.

This chain joins TRBV18 and TRBJ2-5; possibly TRBD1 or TRBD2 for D (5 bases each). There are 13 residues in the CDR3. V lost 8 bases to trimming and J lost 5 bases, with 15 bases between them. Germline V lookup: CDR1 KGHSH, CDR2 LQKENI. This CDR3 is CASRGPYRETQYF. The CDR3 coding sequence is TGTGCCAGCCGGGGACCATATAGGGAGACCCAGTACTTC.

This chain joins TRBV18 and TRBJ2-2, with TRBD2 matching 10 bases. CDR1 and CDR2 (germline): KGHSH, LQKENI. V shed 1 base, J shed 4 bases, and the junction held 9 bases outside the gene matches. CDR3 length: 18 amino acids. CDR3 in DNA: TGTGCCAGCTCACCACGGGCTAGCGGGGGCCCTACCACCGGGGAGCTGTTTTTT. Protein: CASSPRASGGPTTGELFF. Drawing the rest from reference TRBV18 and TRBJ2-2, the complete variable domain is NAGVMQNPRHLVRRRGQEARLRCSPMKGHSHVYWYRQLPEEGLKFMVYLQKENIIDESGMPKERFSAEFPKEGPSILRIQQVVRGDSAAYFCASSPRASGGPTTGELFFGEGSRLTVL.

V usage is TRBV6-5 and J usage is TRBJ1-2; 7 positions agree with TRBD1. This CDR3 spans 13 amino acids. CDR1 is MNHEY, CDR2 SVGAGI, per germline. Germline trimming cut 7 bases from V and 9 bases from J; bases unmatched to any gene: 11. CDR3 DNA: TGTGCCAGCAACGATTTGACAGGGAAGAGCTACACCTTC. It translates to CASNDLTGKSYTF.

The chain employs TRBV6-5 and TRBJ2-1, with D perhaps matching TRBD1 (6 bases). V lost 5 bases and J lost 0, with 11 bases in between. CDR3 length equals 15 residues. CDR1 is MNHEY and CDR2 is SVGAGI in the germline V gene. In nucleotides, the CDR3 is TGTGCCAGCAGTCGAACAGGGAGCTCCTACAATGAGCAGTTCTTC. The encoded protein is CASSRTGSSYNEQFF.

The chain uses TRBV5-1 and TRBJ2-2; no reliable D call. V was clipped by 5 bases and J by 4 bases, with 12 bases between them. Looked up from germline, CDR1 is SGHRS and CDR2 is YFSETQ. CDR3 size: 14 residues. For the CDR3, the DNA is TGCGCCAGCAGTCGCGATTCGGGCACCGGGGAGCTGTTTTTT. It is translated as CASSRDSGTGELFF.

The genes are TRBV29-1 and TRBJ2-5; D gene unclear. Germline V CDR1 and CDR2: SQVTM, ANQGSEA. Between the trimmed V and J ends, which lost 3 bases and 1 base, there was a span of 6 bases. This CDR3 contains 12 residues. In DNA, the CDR3 is TGCAGCGTTGAGGAAATCCAAGAGACCCAGTACTTC. Translating it yields CSVEEIQETQYF.

The chain combines TRBV5-4 with TRBJ2-1, with 14 nucleotides matching TRBD2. The length of the CDR3 is 18 residues. After removal of 5 bases from V and 0 bases from J, the junction contained 7 bases not matched to a gene. CDR1 SGHNT and CDR2 YYREEE come from the germline V gene (reference sequence). This CDR3 is CASRPGLAGESSYNEQFF. The CDR3 DNA follows: TGTGCCAGCAGGCCGGGACTAGCGGGAGAAAGCTCCTACAATGAGCAGTTCTTC.

This clone has only one observation. This chain links TRBV11-3 with TRBJ2-7; TRBD1 aligns across 7 bases. In germline, CDR1 is SGHNT, CDR2 YENEEA. This CDR3 is 13 amino acids long. The J segment lost 7 bases and the V segment lost 3 bases, leaving 6 bases of the junction unmatched. The CDR3 region is CASSFIRTGEQYF. The CDR3 coding sequence is TGTGCCAGCAGCTTCATCAGGACAGGAGAGCAGTACTTC.

V usage is TRBV16 and J usage is TRBJ2-2; possible D gene TRBD1, 7 bases. Per the germline V gene, CDR1 is KGHSY and CDR2 is FQNENV. Deletions cut 4 bases from V and 5 bases from J, with 17 bases between. CDR3 size: 16 residues. The CDR3 protein is CASSRQAGQLTGELFF. The CDR3 bases are TGTGCCAGCAGCCGCCAGGCGGGACAGTTGACCGGGGAGCTGTTTTTT.

This chain connects TRBV11-2 to TRBJ2-1, with a tentative D call TRBD2 (6 bases). This CDR3 has 16 residues. V was pared by 1 base and J by 6 bases, with 16 bases between. Germline CDR1 and CDR2: SGHAT and FQNNGV. The CDR3 reads CASSLGGGGTINEQFF. Here the CDR3 DNA reads TGTGCCAGCAGCTTAGGAGGAGGCGGGACCATCAATGAGCAGTTCTTC.